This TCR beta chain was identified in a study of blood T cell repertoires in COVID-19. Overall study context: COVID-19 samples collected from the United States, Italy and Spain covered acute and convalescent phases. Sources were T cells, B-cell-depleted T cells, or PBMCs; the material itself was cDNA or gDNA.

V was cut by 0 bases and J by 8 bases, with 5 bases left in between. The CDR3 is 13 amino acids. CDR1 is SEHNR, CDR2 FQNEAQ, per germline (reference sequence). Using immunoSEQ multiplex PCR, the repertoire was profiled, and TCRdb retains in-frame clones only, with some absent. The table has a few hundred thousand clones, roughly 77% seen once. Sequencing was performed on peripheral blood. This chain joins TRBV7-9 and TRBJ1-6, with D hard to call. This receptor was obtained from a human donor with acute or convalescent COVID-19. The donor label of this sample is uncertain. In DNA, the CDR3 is TGTGCCAGCAGCTTAGCACAGTATTCACCCCTCCACTTT. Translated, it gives CASSLAQYSPLHF.